This T cell receptor beta chain was found in a study of monozygotic twins with inflammatory bowel disease. For each CDR3 protein, TCRdb gives one entry from its re-call of the 5' RACE reads, without DNA. Recorded here are around 400,000 distinct CDR3 sequences; the top ten clones represent 2% to 2.5%. A note on this clonotype: Its matching antigen is unknown.

Study-wide findings and caveats: No difference in repertoire similarity was seen between concordant and discordant twins, possibly because power was limited.

Sequencing used blood. The clonotype originates from a human donor with ulcerative colitis or Crohn's disease, or a healthy co-twin of an affected twin (not recorded which).

Here the CDR3 reads CASSLLSADTQYF. The chain is built from TRBV12-3 or TRBV12-4 and TRBJ2-3. The CDR3 is made up of 13 amino acids.